This record covers a single T cell receptor beta chain. What it binds is not known. Its ends do not fully match the called genes, so a read error is possible. The template, around 540 ng total RNA, yielded TCR beta cDNA made with a constant-region primer. Nested multiplex PCR, run for three rounds with slightly modified ARM-PCR, yielded TCR beta libraries. Using its own MiXCR run on the multiplex PCR reads, TCRdb lists one record per CDR3 protein. Of hundreds of thousands of distinct CDR3 sequences in the sample, about three fifths were seen once. This entry comes from a study of tumor-infiltrating lymphocytes in primary liver carcinoma. Study-wide results and caveats: It was in tumors, not blood, that the top-250-clone fraction was significantly higher (p = 0.039).

For blood RNA, unsorted whole blood served as the source, and germline DNA was extracted too. Chronic HBV infection, which was untreated, was present in the patients. This receptor was obtained from a woman in her 30s with primary liver carcinoma and hepatitis B virus infection. Sequencing was performed on peripheral blood.

The chain's CDR3 is CSSSQREGRREQFF. CDR3 coding DNA: TGTTCCAGCAGTCAGCGGGAGGGCCGCCGTGAGCAGTTCTTC. The V and J genes are TRBV28 and TRBJ2-1, with TRBD2 matching over 10 bases. Germline CDR1 and CDR2: MDHEN and SYDVKM. The CDR3 runs 14 residues.